Below, 11 T cell receptor beta chains from the same sample are listed, as sequenced in a study of T cell changes during pregnancy in multiple sclerosis. Sequenced by immunoSEQ multiplex PCR; TCRdb stores in-frame clones only, minus some. The sample lists about 51,000 clones; roughly 93% were seen once. The sample in question was peripheral blood, obtained in the second trimester of pregnancy. These receptors all stem from a female donor with multiple sclerosis, enrolled in a pregnancy study.

This CDR3 reads CASSMEVGAGGKEQYF. The CDR3 DNA follows: TGTGCCAGTAGTATGGAAGTAGGAGCGGGAGGGAAAGAGCAGTACTTC. V is TRBV19 and J is TRBJ2-7, with 10 bases matching TRBD2. V was clipped by 3 bases and J by 7 bases; unmatched bases: 12. The CDR3 has 16 residues. Germline V lookup: CDR1 LNHDA, CDR2 SQIVND (reference sequence).

This sequence joins TRBV6-4 and TRBJ2-3; 9 bases fit TRBD1. The junction had 11 bases not matched to a gene; V was cut back by 5 bases and J by 2 bases. The CDR3 spans 17 residues. Germline V gene data show CDR1 as MRHNA and CDR2 as SNTAGT. The CDR3 sequence: CASSPGTGQYITDTQYF. In DNA form, the CDR3 reads TGTGCCAGCAGTCCCGGGACAGGGCAGTATATCACAGATACGCAGTATTTT.

This clone was seen only once. The rearrangement links TRBV4-3 to TRBJ2-1; 12 nucleotides agree with TRBD2. The CDR3 extends over 15 amino acids. Per germline, CDR1 LGHNA and CDR2 YSLEER. V lost 4 bases to trimming and J lost 4 bases; unmatched junction nucleotides: 2. The CDR3 sequence is CASSPGLAGYNEQFF. CDR3 DNA: TGCGCCAGCAGCCCCGGACTAGCGGGATACAATGAGCAGTTCTTC.

In this sample, this clone turned up once. The chain is built from TRBV30 and TRBJ2-1; 7 bases fit TRBD2. This CDR3 region has 18 residues. V was clipped by 1 base and J by 6 bases; unmatched bases: 18. Germline V CDR1 and CDR2: GTSNPN, SVGIG (reference sequence). CDR3 loop: CAWSAFLGSGIGPNEQFF. CDR3 in DNA: TGTGCCTGGAGTGCCTTCTTGGGGAGCGGGATAGGTCCCAATGAGCAGTTCTTC.

The J gene is TRBJ2-7, the V gene TRBV6-5; D is perhaps TRBD1 (6 bases). This CDR3 contains 14 residues. V gave up 5 bases and J gave up 0 bases, with 11 bases separating them. CDR1 is MNHEY and CDR2 is SVGAGI in the germline V gene. CDR3 in amino acids: CASSRTASSYEQYF. CDR3 nucleotide sequence: TGTGCCAGCAGTCGGACAGCGAGCTCCTACGAGCAGTACTTC.

V is TRBV28 and J is TRBJ1-2; 10 nucleotides match TRBD1. The junction had 12 bases not matched to a gene; V was cut back by 3 bases and J by 8 bases. Germline V gene lookup returns CDR1 MDHEN and CDR2 SYDVKM. This CDR3 region has 16 residues. CDR3 sequence reads: CASSFSGTGAPGGYTF. CDR3 nucleotide sequence: TGTGCCAGCAGTTTTAGTGGGACAGGGGCCCCGGGAGGCTACACCTTC.

This rearrangement joins TRBV28 to TRBJ2-7, with TRBD2 matching 10 bases. The junction had 4 bases not matched to a gene; V was cut back by 5 bases and J by 0 bases. The CDR3 has 15 amino acids. In germline, CDR1 is MDHEN, CDR2 SYDVKM. Here the CDR3 reads CASSISSGSSYEQYF. CDR3 in DNA: TGTGCCAGCAGTATCTCTAGCGGGAGCTCCTACGAGCAGTACTTC.

The gene calls are TRBV6-5 and TRBJ1-4; TRBD1 matches at 7 bases. Germline CDR1 is MNHEY and CDR2 is SVGAGI. This CDR3 spans 14 amino acids. Trimming cost V 6 bases and J 8 bases; bases outside gene matches: 9. The CDR3 protein is CASRGTATGEKLFF. CDR3 nucleotide sequence: TGTGCCAGCAGGGGGACAGCGACAGGGGAAAAACTGTTTTTT.

The rearrangement joins TRBV27 to TRBJ2-5; the match to TRBD2 covers 10 bases. The CDR3 totals 14 residues. V lost 3 bases to trimming and J lost 4 bases; unmatched junction nucleotides: 2. The germline CDR1 and CDR2 sequences are MNHEY and SMNVEV (reference sequence). The CDR3 spells CASSFSGRGETQYF. The CDR3 nucleotides are TGTGCCAGCAGTTTCAGCGGGAGGGGAGAGACCCAGTACTTC.

This clone came up once. The V gene is TRBV7-2, the J gene TRBJ2-2, with unresolved D. This CDR3 has 13 amino acids. CDR1 is SGHTA and CDR2 is FQGNSA in the germline V gene. The V gene lost 3 bases and the J gene lost 6 bases, with 8 bases spanning the gap. The CDR3 region has the DNA TGTGCCAGCAGCTTTCGAGCGTCCGGGGAGCTGTTTTTT. Residues: CASSFRASGELFF.

This chain links TRBV4-3 with TRBJ2-7, with a possible D match to TRBD1 (5 bases). Trimming took 4 bases from V and 0 from J, leaving 13 bases between them. The length of the CDR3 is 15 residues. Germline-derived CDR1 and CDR2 are LGHNA and YSLEER. As DNA, the CDR3 is TGCGCCAGCAGCCGCCCAGGACACTGCTCCTACGAGCAGTACTTC. Amino acid sequence: CASSRPGHCSYEQYF.